A selection of T cell receptor beta chains follows, all from one sample in a study of blood T cell repertoires in COVID-19. Sequenced by immunoSEQ multiplex PCR; TCRdb stores in-frame clones only, minus some. The table shows around 72,000 clones, with around 84% occurring only once. Material for sequencing was peripheral blood. These receptors were obtained from a man between 65 and 85 years old with active or convalescent COVID-19. Both conserved end residues are part of each CDR3. Fields, in order: D gene, clone size, J gene, CDR3 length, V gene, CDR3 DNA, CDR3 protein. A D gene is named only where the DNA matches it firmly. Size values are once, few and many counts, or a class for expanded clones, and some rows have none.

NA,NA,TRBJ2-2,14,TRBV7-8,TGTGCCAGCAGCTTAGCGCGGTTCACCGGGGAGCTGTTTTTT,CASSLARFTGELFF
TRBD1,NA,TRBJ2-7,16,TRBV10-1,TGCGCCAGCAGTGAGTTTCCGGGACAGGCCTCCTACGAGCAGTACTTC,CASSEFPGQASYEQYF
TRBD1,NA,TRBJ1-1,14,TRBV3-1/TRBV3-2,TGTGCCAGCAGGCTTGACAGGGGTTCCACTGAAGCTTTCTTT,CASRLDRGSTEAFF
NA,NA,TRBJ2-7,14,TRBV2,TGTGCCAGCAGTGTGGCGACAGGATCCTACGAGCAGTACTTC,CASSVATGSYEQYF
NA,NA,TRBJ2-1,14,TRBV15,TGTGCCACCAAGCCTTACGGCTCCTACAATGAGCAGTTCTTC,CATKPYGSYNEQFF
TRBD1,once,TRBJ1-2,16,TRBV19,TGTGCCAGTAGTCCTTTTGCGACAGGGGTTAACTATGGCTACACCTTC,CASSPFATGVNYGYTF
TRBD1,NA,TRBJ2-7,12,TRBV10-3,TGTGCCATCCGGGACAGCCCTTACGAGCAGTACTTC,CAIRDSPYEQYF
NA,NA,TRBJ1-6,14,TRBV30,TGTGCCTGGAATTCGGCGGCGATGTCGGGGGCCCTCCACTTT,CAWNSAAMSGALHF
TRBD2,NA,TRBJ2-3,15,TRBV10-1,TGCGCCAGCAGTAAGCTAGCGGGTAGAGGTGATACGCAGTATTTT,CASSKLAGRGDTQYF
NA,few,TRBJ1-3,15,TRBV3-1/TRBV3-2,TGTGCCAGCAGCCAAGGGAGGGTTTCAGGAAACACCATATATTTT,CASSQGRVSGNTIYF
TRBD1,NA,TRBJ1-2,15,TRBV19,TGTGCCAGTAGTATGTGGGACAGTAGCTACTATGGCTACACCTTC,CASSMWDSSYYGYTF
NA,NA,TRBJ1-5,17,TRBV27,TGTGCCAGCAGCAAAGGTGGAGCGCGGACGGGAAATCAGCCCCAGCATTTT,CASSKGGARTGNQPQHF
TRBD1,once,TRBJ1-4,13,TRBV19,TGTGCCAGTAGTTCGACAGGGGTAAAAAAACTGTTTTTT,CASSSTGVKKLFF
NA,NA,TRBJ1-2,16,TRBV6-1,TGTGCCAGCAGTGAATTCGGAGGCAGCACTAACTATGGCTACACCTTC,CASSEFGGSTNYGYTF
TRBD1,NA,TRBJ1-2,15,TRBV6-4,TGTGCCAGCAGCGGACAGGGGAGAAGGGACTATGGCTACACCTTC,CASSGQGRRDYGYTF
TRBD1,NA,TRBJ2-7,14,TRBV27,TGTGCCAGCAGTTCGGGACAGGGCAACTACGAGCAGTACTTC,CASSSGQGNYEQYF
TRBD2,NA,TRBJ2-7,14,TRBV2,TGTGCCAGCCTAGCGGGAGTAATCTCCTACGAGCAGTACTTC,CASLAGVISYEQYF
NA,NA,TRBJ2-1,15,TRBV5-8,TGTGCCAGCAGCTTGGGCCAGGGGACCTACAATGAGCAGTTCTTC,CASSLGQGTYNEQFF
NA,NA,TRBJ1-1,16,TRBV28,TGTGCCAGCAGGAAACGGAGGACAGCAGAGAACACTGAAGCTTTCTTT,CASRKRRTAENTEAFF
NA,few,TRBJ2-1,14,TRBV13,TGTGCCAGCAGCAACCGGGACTCCAACAATGAGCAGTTCTTC,CASSNRDSNNEQFF
NA,NA,TRBJ1-1,14,TRBV7-9,TGTGCCAGCAGCTTACTGGGTCCCGCGGTCAGAGCTTTCTTT,CASSLLGPAVRAFF
TRBD1,NA,TRBJ2-7,16,TRBV5-1,TGCGCCAGCAGCCCGATAGGACAGGGGAATTCCTACGAGCAGTACTTC,CASSPIGQGNSYEQYF
TRBD2,NA,TRBJ2-2,16,TRBV7-3,TGTGCCAGCAGCTCCCAGGCGACAGCGGGGACCGGGGAGCTGTTTTTT,CASSSQATAGTGELFF
TRBD1,NA,TRBJ1-3,14,TRBV28,TGTGCCAGCAGTGTCTACAGGGGGAGAAACACCATATATTTT,CASSVYRGRNTIYF
NA,NA,TRBJ1-4,12,TRBV3-1/TRBV3-2,TGTGCCAGCAGCCAATATCGTGAAAAACTGTTTTTT,CASSQYREKLFF
TRBD2,NA,TRBJ2-7,16,TRBV10-3,TGTGCCATCAGTGAGGGGGGTAGCGGGAATAGGTACGAGCAGTACTTC,CAISEGGSGNRYEQYF
NA,NA,TRBJ2-1,18,TRBV27,TGTGCCAGCAGTTTACGGCGGGACGGAAGAAGCTCCTACAATGAGCAGTTCTTC,CASSLRRDGRSSYNEQFF
TRBD1,NA,TRBJ1-4,16,TRBV28,TGTGCCAGCCAAAGAGGCGACAGGGTCTTTAATGAAAAACTGTTTTTT,CASQRGDRVFNEKLFF
TRBD2,NA,TRBJ2-1,16,TRBV5-1,TGCGCCAGCAGTCCACAGGGTGCGGGAGGGTACAATGAGCAGTTCTTC,CASSPQGAGGYNEQFF
NA,NA,TRBJ1-1,14,TRBV4-2,TGTGCCAGCAGCCCAGTTAGAGGGGGCACTGAAGCTTTCTTT,CASSPVRGGTEAFF
TRBD1,few,TRBJ1-1,17,TRBV14,TGTGCCAGCAGCCAACGCGAAGGACAGGAGATGAACACTGAAGCTTTCTTT,CASSQREGQEMNTEAFF
TRBD2,once,TRBJ2-1,18,TRBV6-2/TRBV6-3,TGTGCCAGCAGTCCGGGACTAGCGGGAGGAAATGATTACAATGAGCAGTTCTTC,CASSPGLAGGNDYNEQFF
NA,NA,TRBJ2-2,14,TRBV7-3,TGTGCCAGCAGGGTGGGAGTTACCCCCGGGGAGCTGTTTTTT,CASRVGVTPGELFF
TRBD1,NA,TRBJ1-1,15,TRBV19,TGTGCCAGTACTGTCGGGACAGGGGCAGCCACTGAAGCTTTCTTT,CASTVGTGAATEAFF
TRBD1,once,TRBJ1-4,16,TRBV7-9,TGTGCCAGCAGCCCCGACAGGGGGCGACTTGGTGAAAAACTGTTTTTT,CASSPDRGRLGEKLFF
TRBD1,once,TRBJ1-1,16,TRBV2,TGTGCCAGCAGTGAAGTTGGGGCCCGGCAGGGGGCTGAAGCTTTCTTT,CASSEVGARQGAEAFF
NA,NA,TRBJ2-1,16,TRBV13,TGTGCCAGCAGCGCTAACAGGGCGAGCTCCTACAATGAGCAGTTCTTC,CASSANRASSYNEQFF
NA,NA,TRBJ1-2,16,TRBV28,TGTGCCAGCAGTCCAGATTTTACTACTTTCAACTATGGCTACACCTTC,CASSPDFTTFNYGYTF
TRBD1,NA,TRBJ2-3,23,TRBV28,TGTGCCAGCAGTTTTTCACCCCCCGTGTCCACAAAACGGGACAGGGGCCCCACAGATACGCAGTATTTT,CASSFSPPVSTKRDRGPTDTQYF
TRBD1,NA,TRBJ1-2,13,TRBV30,TGTGCCTGGAGCAGGACAGGGGTAGGAGGCTACACCTTC,CAWSRTGVGGYTF
TRBD1,NA,TRBJ1-2,15,TRBV5-6,TGTGCCAGCAGCTTAGACGGGACAGGGCCCTATGGCTACACCTTC,CASSLDGTGPYGYTF
TRBD2,NA,TRBJ2-3,15,TRBV2,TGTGCCAGCTCCTCGGGCGGGAGGGCCCCAGATACGCAGTATTTT,CASSSGGRAPDTQYF
NA,NA,TRBJ2-7,13,TRBV7-3,TGTGCCAGCAGCCGGGACTTCACCTACGAGCAGTACTTC,CASSRDFTYEQYF
NA,NA,TRBJ1-2,14,TRBV18,TGTGCCAGCTCACCCACAGGGACTAACTATGGCTACACCTTC,CASSPTGTNYGYTF
NA,NA,TRBJ2-7,15,TRBV6-5,TGTGCCAGCAGTTACTCGGCGGGAAACTCCTACGAGCAGTACTTC,CASSYSAGNSYEQYF
NA,NA,TRBJ1-1,12,TRBV7-2,TGTGCCAGCAGCGGGGCGAACACTGAAGCTTTCTTT,CASSGANTEAFF
TRBD2,NA,TRBJ2-5,15,TRBV30,TGTGCCTGGAACCAGGGACTAGCGGATCAAGAGACCCAGTACTTC,CAWNQGLADQETQYF
NA,NA,TRBJ2-7,15,TRBV5-1,TGCGCCAGCAGCTTGACAGGGTGGGCAGGCTACGAGCAGTACTTC,CASSLTGWAGYEQYF
NA,NA,TRBJ2-1,14,TRBV30,TGTGCCTGGAGTCCTAGCGAGATCTACAATGAGCAGTTCTTC,CAWSPSEIYNEQFF
TRBD1,NA,TRBJ2-1,15,TRBV19,TGTGCCAGTAGCAAACAGGGGGCACTTTACAATGAGCAGTTCTTC,CASSKQGALYNEQFF